The TCR beta chain under discussion was sequenced for a study of T cell responses to AZD1222 COVID-19 vaccine (dated by TCRdb to about 2021). Looking at the study overall: AZD1222 recipients given second doses at about 4 weeks or at about 12 weeks were pooled, since spike-specific TCR depth and breadth were not found to differ between the two schedules. A total of approximately 250 trial participants underwent TCR sequencing, of whom 200 to 220 had received two doses of AZD1222 and approximately 25 had received two doses of the MenACWY control vaccine. Trial participants were enrolled into age subgroups of 18-55, 56-69 and 70-plus years, which contained roughly 140, 27 and 60 TCR-sequenced participants, respectively. Study-wide conclusions, independent of this receptor: Nearly half of unique spike-specific TCRs reportedly recognized epitopes outside regions mutated in the B.1.351 and B.1.1.7 variants. The 56-69-year group was small, and its depth increase did not reach significance, likely because of low power. Because no day 14 peak-response samples were available, repertoires were characterized only after the peak T cell response. The whole spike protein was spanned by vaccine-associated CD4 TCRs, and dominant responses were seen in regions 160-218 and 743-854. Participants were mostly white British, with more females than males. The authors suggested clonal diversity may have been underestimated. Conclusions about previously exposed vaccinees are limited, since just a handful of AZD1222 recipients were seropositive for SARS-CoV-2 at baseline. Spike-specific TCR breadth and depth rose significantly after two AZD1222 doses compared with day 0 and with MenACWY recipients.

About this clone itself: What this receptor recognizes is not known. Base quality data are lacking; no much larger clone is found one base away.

The intended sense of this specimen's time point label: baseline before first vaccination. Vaccinee samples were obtained from the UK trials COV001 and COV002, which included a single-blind randomized controlled phase 2/3 trial of AZD1222 (ChAdOx1 nCoV-19) in healthy adults. For TCRbeta chain sequencing, PBMC samples from trial participants were taken at day 0 and at day 28 after the second dose. The CDR3 regions of human TCRbeta chains were analyzed by immunosequencing. The paper's data handling went like this. TCRs in the repertoires were matched against a reference library of SARS-CoV-2-specific TCRs that had been generated with the MIRA antigen-specificity platform. Breadth meant the fraction of unique TCRs that were SARS-CoV-2-associated, whereas depth meant the fraction of total T cells that were SARS-CoV-2-associated. Each spike-specific TCR was assigned to its reactive spike region and to a CD4 or CD8 class using the MIRA data. Log10-transformed breadth and depth values were compared by one-way ANOVA with Sidak's multiple comparisons tests. The table comes from immuneACCESS by way of TCRdb, which keeps in-frame sequences with V and J called. Part of the clones is missing from these tables; in studies checked, under half for an unresolved V gene and the rest for unknown reasons. V and J calls and clone size are as listed in that table; D and trimming were resolved from the DNA. The sample yields about 130,000 clones; 80% to 90% were counted once. The top ten clonotypes cover around 5.8% of the sample.

CDR1 and CDR2 are read off the germline V gene (reference sequence) as LNHDA and SQIVND. From V the trimming removes 10 bases and from J it removes 4 bases, while the gene matches leave 14 bases of the junction unaccounted for. Inclusive of the bounding cysteine and phenylalanine, the CDR3 is 15 residues long. Only CDR3 DNA remains: 45 bases, in frame from the first base. The receptor's source is an adult in good health. The source material was peripheral blood, sampled on day 0 of AZD1222 vaccination. The rearrangement joined TRBV19 to TRBJ1-2, and 8 junctional nucleotides match TRBD1. The CDR3 reads CAISAGTGLTYGYTF. The DNA is as follows: TGTGCCATCTCAGCCGGGACAGGACTTACCTATGGCTACACCTTC.